This is a list of T cell receptor beta chains from one sample in a study of CD8 T cells in ankylosing spondylitis. TCRdb re-derived calls from the 5' RACE reads in MiXCR, one entry per CDR3 protein. This sample carries 700,000 to 1,000,000 distinct CDR3 sequences, approximately 12% of them seen once, and the ten largest clones take under 0.6%. Source material: blood, either unsorted or a sorted T cell fraction (not recorded which). Every receptor here comes from a male donor with ankylosing spondylitis. The CDR3 runs from the conserved cysteine through the conserved F or W. Each record gives: J gene, clone size, V gene, D gene, CDR3 DNA, CDR3 protein. A D gene is named only where the DNA matches it firmly. Clone size is given for some rows only: seen once, a few or many times, or a class if the clone is expanded.

j_call: TRBJ2-2; clone_size: many; v_call: TRBV10-2; d_call: .; cdr3_nt: TGCGCCAGCAGTCTAACAGGGCCCGGGGAGCTGTTTTTT; cdr3_aa: CASSLTGPGELFF
j_call: TRBJ2-1; clone_size: few; v_call: TRBV7-2; d_call: TRBD2; cdr3_nt: TGTGCCAGCAGCTTATTAGCGGGGGGCGAGCAGTTCTTC; cdr3_aa: CASSLLAGGEQFF
j_call: TRBJ2-5; clone_size: few; v_call: TRBV20-1; d_call: TRBD2; cdr3_nt: TGCAGTGCTAGAGTTTCACTAGCGGGGTCTACTCGCCGGGTAGAAGAGACCCAGTACTTC; cdr3_aa: CSARVSLAGSTRRVEETQYF
j_call: TRBJ2-3; clone_size: many; v_call: TRBV29-1; d_call: TRBD1; cdr3_nt: TGCAGCGTTGTTAGGGCAGGGGGCGAGGATACGCAGTATTTT; cdr3_aa: CSVVRAGGEDTQYF
j_call: TRBJ2-1; clone_size: few; v_call: TRBV5-6; d_call: .; cdr3_nt: TGTGCCAGCAGCTTGGAGGGGATCGGGCAGTTCTTC; cdr3_aa: CASSLEGIGQFF
j_call: TRBJ1-1; clone_size: few; v_call: TRBV7-2; d_call: .; cdr3_nt: TGTGCCAGCAGCTTCAGCACTGGGAACACTGAAGCTTTCTTT; cdr3_aa: CASSFSTGNTEAFF
j_call: TRBJ1-1; clone_size: .; v_call: TRBV29-1; d_call: .; cdr3_nt: TGCAGCGTTCAGGGCACCTTTGAAGCTTTCTTT; cdr3_aa: CSVQGTFEAFF
j_call: TRBJ1-1; clone_size: .; v_call: TRBV5-5; d_call: .; cdr3_nt: TGTGCCAGCAGCTTGGCTCGGGTTATGAACACTGAAGCTTTCTTT; cdr3_aa: CASSLARVMNTEAFF
j_call: TRBJ2-3; clone_size: few; v_call: TRBV5-8; d_call: TRBD1; cdr3_nt: TGTGCCAGCAGCACCGGGACAGGGGGCACAGATACGCAGTATTTT; cdr3_aa: CASSTGTGGTDTQYF
j_call: TRBJ2-7; clone_size: many; v_call: TRBV7-2; d_call: .; cdr3_nt: TGTGCCAGCAGCTTACAGCCGACTTATGAGCAGTACTTC; cdr3_aa: CASSLQPTYEQYF
j_call: TRBJ2-7; clone_size: many; v_call: TRBV20-1; d_call: TRBD1; cdr3_nt: TGCAGTGCCCGACAGGGCGCCTACGAGCAGTACTTC; cdr3_aa: CSARQGAYEQYF
j_call: TRBJ1-2; clone_size: .; v_call: TRBV6-5; d_call: TRBD1; cdr3_nt: TGTGCCAGCAGTTGGCCGGACAGGGGCTATGGCTACACCTTC; cdr3_aa: CASSWPDRGYGYTF
j_call: TRBJ2-3; clone_size: many; v_call: TRBV27; d_call: .; cdr3_nt: TGTGCCAGCACCCCGGACTTGTCCACAGATACGCAGTATTTT; cdr3_aa: CASTPDLSTDTQYF
j_call: TRBJ2-5; clone_size: .; v_call: TRBV24-1; d_call: .; cdr3_nt: TGTGCCACCAGTGATTTTTGGGAGGAGACCCAGTACTTC; cdr3_aa: CATSDFWEETQYF
j_call: TRBJ1-2; clone_size: .; v_call: TRBV12-3/TRBV12-4; d_call: .; cdr3_nt: TGTGCCAGCAGTTTAGGCGCAGGAGACTATGGCTACACCTTC; cdr3_aa: CASSLGAGDYGYTF
j_call: TRBJ1-2; clone_size: .; v_call: TRBV28; d_call: .; cdr3_nt: TGTGCCAGCATTACAGGGAACTATGGCTACACCTTC; cdr3_aa: CASITGNYGYTF
j_call: TRBJ2-1; clone_size: many; v_call: TRBV20-1; d_call: TRBD2; cdr3_nt: TGCAGTGCTAGACGTCTATTACTAGCGGGCGGGCCTAATGAGCAGTTCTTC; cdr3_aa: CSARRLLLAGGPNEQFF
j_call: TRBJ2-7; clone_size: .; v_call: TRBV9; d_call: .; cdr3_nt: TGTGCCGCCACCCCAGGGAACGAGCAGTACTTC; cdr3_aa: CAATPGNEQYF
j_call: TRBJ2-5; clone_size: many; v_call: TRBV29-1; d_call: .; cdr3_nt: TGCAGCGTTGTTTCCGGGGTAGAGACCCAGTACTTC; cdr3_aa: CSVVSGVETQYF
j_call: TRBJ2-6; clone_size: few; v_call: TRBV27; d_call: .; cdr3_nt: TGTGCCAGCAGTTTATGGGCAGCTGGGGCCAACGTCCTGACTTTC; cdr3_aa: CASSLWAAGANVLTF
j_call: TRBJ2-1; clone_size: few; v_call: TRBV6-6; d_call: .; cdr3_nt: TGTGCCAGCAGCCACCGGTCTGTTGGTGAGCAGTTCTTC; cdr3_aa: CASSHRSVGEQFF
j_call: TRBJ2-5; clone_size: few; v_call: TRBV20-1; d_call: .; cdr3_nt: TGCAGTGCTATTCAGGTCCAGGAGACCCAGTACTTC; cdr3_aa: CSAIQVQETQYF
j_call: TRBJ2-5; clone_size: many; v_call: TRBV20-1; d_call: .; cdr3_nt: TGCAGTGCCCTAGGGCGGGAGACCCAGTACTTC; cdr3_aa: CSALGRETQYF
j_call: TRBJ1-5; clone_size: few; v_call: TRBV7-6; d_call: .; cdr3_nt: TGTGCCAGCAGCTTCGAACCGCGGCAGCCCCAGCATTTT; cdr3_aa: CASSFEPRQPQHF
j_call: TRBJ1-1; clone_size: few; v_call: TRBV20-1; d_call: TRBD1; cdr3_nt: TGCAGTGCTAGTGAGGGGGCGAACACTGAAGCTTTCTTT; cdr3_aa: CSASEGANTEAFF
j_call: TRBJ2-5; clone_size: .; v_call: TRBV12-3/TRBV12-4; d_call: .; cdr3_nt: TGTGCCAGCAGCCCCCGGGCAGGACCCGCTAAGACCCAGTACTTC; cdr3_aa: CASSPRAGPAKTQYF
j_call: TRBJ2-2; clone_size: many; v_call: TRBV7-9; d_call: .; cdr3_nt: TGTGCCAGCAGCTTAGCTCGGGGAACGGACACCGGGGAGCTGTTTTTT; cdr3_aa: CASSLARGTDTGELFF
j_call: TRBJ2-3; clone_size: .; v_call: TRBV4-1; d_call: .; cdr3_nt: TGCGCCAGCAGCCAGGAACTGGATTACACAGATACGCAGTATTTT; cdr3_aa: CASSQELDYTDTQYF
j_call: TRBJ2-3; clone_size: .; v_call: TRBV20-1; d_call: TRBD2; cdr3_nt: TGCAGTGCTCACCCGGGACTAGCGGGAGATACGCAGTATTTT; cdr3_aa: CSAHPGLAGDTQYF
j_call: TRBJ1-1; clone_size: .; v_call: TRBV12-3/TRBV12-4; d_call: .; cdr3_nt: TGTGCCAGCAGTCCCGGTTCAGGGACACTCGAAGCTTTCTTT; cdr3_aa: CASSPGSGTLEAFF
j_call: TRBJ2-5; clone_size: few; v_call: TRBV9; d_call: .; cdr3_nt: TGTGCCAGCAGCGTAGTCGGGAACCAAGAGACCCAGTACTTC; cdr3_aa: CASSVVGNQETQYF
j_call: TRBJ1-6; clone_size: .; v_call: TRBV20-1; d_call: .; cdr3_nt: TGCAGTGCCCCCGGATCCTGGGATTCACCCCTCCACTTT; cdr3_aa: CSAPGSWDSPLHF
j_call: TRBJ2-7; clone_size: .; v_call: TRBV18; d_call: .; cdr3_nt: TGTGCCAGCTCACCACGGATATTGGGGGACGAGCAGTACTTC; cdr3_aa: CASSPRILGDEQYF
j_call: TRBJ2-6; clone_size: .; v_call: TRBV14; d_call: .; cdr3_nt: TGTGCCAGCAGCCATGCGGAGGCGGCTGGGGCCAACGTCCTGACTTTC; cdr3_aa: CASSHAEAAGANVLTF
j_call: TRBJ1-4; clone_size: few; v_call: TRBV14; d_call: .; cdr3_nt: TGTGCCAGCAGCGGTCATTCTGAAAAACTGTTTTTT; cdr3_aa: CASSGHSEKLFF
j_call: TRBJ2-1; clone_size: .; v_call: TRBV7-9; d_call: TRBD1; cdr3_nt: TGTGCCAGCAGCATACCGGGACAGGACAACAATGAGCAGTTCTTC; cdr3_aa: CASSIPGQDNNEQFF
j_call: TRBJ1-4; clone_size: few; v_call: TRBV2; d_call: .; cdr3_nt: TGTGCCAGCAGTGAACAGGGAAATGAAAAACTGTTTTTT; cdr3_aa: CASSEQGNEKLFF
j_call: TRBJ2-5; clone_size: .; v_call: TRBV30; d_call: .; cdr3_nt: TGTGCCTGGAGTGGGAATCCGGAGACCCAGTACTTC; cdr3_aa: CAWSGNPETQYF
j_call: TRBJ2-6; clone_size: few; v_call: TRBV7-3; d_call: .; cdr3_nt: TGTGCCAGCAGCTTAAACCCCCGTTCGGGGGCCAACGTCCTGACTTTC; cdr3_aa: CASSLNPRSGANVLTF
j_call: TRBJ1-1; clone_size: .; v_call: TRBV12-3/TRBV12-4; d_call: TRBD1; cdr3_nt: TGTGCCAGCAGTTCCCCAGGGGGCGCCAGGACTGGCACTGAAGCTTTCTTT; cdr3_aa: CASSSPGGARTGTEAFF
j_call: TRBJ2-5; clone_size: .; v_call: TRBV18; d_call: .; cdr3_nt: TGTGCCAGCTCACCCTCGGCCAGCCAAGAGACCCAGTACTTC; cdr3_aa: CASSPSASQETQYF
j_call: TRBJ1-1; clone_size: .; v_call: TRBV2; d_call: .; cdr3_nt: TGTGCCAGCAGTGAGTTTCCCGGGTCCATGAACACTGAAGCTTTCTTT; cdr3_aa: CASSEFPGSMNTEAFF
j_call: TRBJ2-2; clone_size: .; v_call: TRBV7-2; d_call: .; cdr3_nt: TGTGCCAGCAGCGCCAGACAGGCGGCCGGGGAGCTGTTTTTT; cdr3_aa: CASSARQAAGELFF
j_call: TRBJ1-2; clone_size: few; v_call: TRBV4-3; d_call: .; cdr3_nt: TGCGCCAGCAGCCAAGATAATCGGGAGATTCATGGCTACACCTTC; cdr3_aa: CASSQDNREIHGYTF
j_call: TRBJ1-1; clone_size: many; v_call: TRBV5-1; d_call: TRBD1; cdr3_nt: TGCGCCAGCGGTCGACAGGGCACTGAAGCTTTCTTT; cdr3_aa: CASGRQGTEAFF
j_call: TRBJ2-7; clone_size: .; v_call: TRBV20-1; d_call: .; cdr3_nt: TGCAGTGCTAGAATCGGGGCCGTCGACGAGCAGTACTTC; cdr3_aa: CSARIGAVDEQYF